The 29 T cell receptor beta chains in this list originate from one sample, sequenced in a study of PD-L1 blockade in urothelial cancer. Time point in this sample: pretreatment peripheral blood. This table comes from immunoSEQ multiplex PCR, and its TCRdb copy is limited to in-frame clones, with some not included. The sample has 60,000 to 70,000 clones, roughly 79% seen once. This specimen was PBMCs, taken around atezolizumab (anti-PD-L1) treatment. The source of these receptors is a man between 70 and 80 years old with urothelial cancer.

The gene calls are TRBV5-1 and TRBJ2-7, with TRBD2 identical over 12 bases. Germline CDR1 SGHRS, CDR2 YFSETQ. This CDR3 is 15 amino acids long. The junction had 7 bases not matched to a gene; V was cut back by 2 bases and J by 7 bases. In DNA form, the CDR3 reads TGCGCCAGCAGCTTAGGTCTAGCGGGAGGGCGGGAGCAGTACTTC. As protein: CASSLGLAGGREQYF.

The rearrangement uses TRBV29-1 and TRBJ2-5; tentatively, D is TRBD2 (7 bases). V was clipped by 6 bases and J by 4 bases, with 21 bases between them. Germline-derived CDR1 and CDR2 are SQVTM and ANQGSEA. CDR3 length equals 15 residues. CDR3 coding DNA: TGCAGCGTGGGACTACTACAGGGATCGGGAGAGACCCAGTACTTC. It codes for CSVGLLQGSGETQYF.

This chain uses TRBV5-1 with TRBJ1-3, with no clear D. Germline CDR1 SGHRS, CDR2 YFSETQ. The CDR3 spans 15 residues. Trimming cost V 4 bases and J 2 bases, with 13 bases left between them. CDR3 protein: CASSPEGTPGNTIYF. The CDR3 DNA is TGCGCCAGCAGCCCGGAGGGCACGCCTGGAAACACCATATATTTT.

The CDR3, as DNA: TGTGCCAGTAGTATGGGACAGGGCACAGATACGCAGTATTTT. This codes for CASSMGQGTDTQYF. This chain links TRBV19 with TRBJ2-3; 8 positions agree with TRBD1. V was clipped by 3 bases and J by 1 base; unmatched bases: 0. The length of the CDR3 is 14 residues. Looked up from germline, CDR1 is LNHDA and CDR2 is SQIVND (reference sequence). Full variable domain (rest looked up from reference TRBV19 and TRBJ2-3): DGGITQSPKYLFRKEGQNVTLSCEQNLNHDAMYWYRQDPGQGLRLIYYSQIVNDFQKGDIAEGYSVSREKKESFPLTVTSAQKNPTAFYLCASSMGQGTDTQYFGPGTRLTVL.

The chain is built from TRBV4-1 and TRBJ2-2; the D gene is possibly TRBD2 (6 bases). CDR3 length equals 15 residues. V lost 6 bases to trimming and J lost 2 bases, with 13 bases between them. Germline CDR1 MGHRA, CDR2 YSYEKL. The CDR3 DNA sequence: TGCGCCAGCAGACCCGGGGGTGCCAACACCGGGGAGCTGTTTTTT. Protein sequence: CASRPGGANTGELFF.

The rearrangement joins TRBV5-5 to TRBJ1-1, with D perhaps TRBD1 (5 bases). Germline CDR1 reads SGHKS; CDR2 reads YYEKEE (reference sequence). V lost 0 bases to trimming and J lost 0 bases, with 9 bases between them. This CDR3 has 15 amino acids. The CDR3 reads CASSLDPGVNTEAFF. DNA for the CDR3: TGTGCCAGCAGCTTGGACCCGGGGGTGAACACTGAAGCTTTCTTT.

This clone was picked up a small number of times. This specimen includes other DNA sequences encoding the same CDR3. The gene calls are TRBV7-3 and TRBJ2-7, with 8 bases identical to TRBD2. The CDR3 extends over 14 amino acids. Looked up from germline, CDR1 is SGHTA and CDR2 is FQGTGA. Germline trimming cut 0 bases from V and 6 bases from J; bases unmatched to any gene: 4. The CDR3 nucleotides read TGTGCCAGCAGCTTAACCAGCGGGAGTGCCGAGCAGTACTTC. Protein: CASSLTSGSAEQYF.

This chain links TRBV5-1 with TRBJ2-5, with 10 bases aligning to TRBD1. Per germline, CDR1 SGHRS and CDR2 YFSETQ. The CDR3 extends over 14 amino acids. V lost 6 bases to trimming and J lost 5 bases; unmatched junction nucleotides: 7. DNA of the CDR3: TGCGCCAGCACTAGGACAGGGGGTAGGGAGACCCAGTACTTC. This gives the protein CASTRTGGRETQYF.

The J gene is TRBJ2-1, the V gene TRBV5-1; 10 bases align to TRBD2. Germline assignment: CDR1 SGHRS and CDR2 YFSETQ. With 2 bases clipped from V and 7 bases from J, the junction kept 6 bases outside the gene matches. The CDR3 has 15 residues. CDR3 sequence: CASSFLAGVGNEQFF. The CDR3 DNA reads as TGCGCCAGCAGCTTCCTAGCGGGGGTAGGGAATGAGCAGTTCTTC.

V is TRBV10-1 and J is TRBJ1-2; D uncertain. The CDR3 contains 13 residues. With 5 bases removed from V and 0 bases from J, the gap between germline ends came to 7 bases. CDR1 and CDR2 from the germline V gene are WNHNN and SYGVQD (reference sequence). The CDR3 protein is CASSRGANYGYTF. The CDR3 DNA reads as TGCGCCAGCAGTCGGGGTGCTAACTATGGCTACACCTTC.

The chain uses TRBV5-5 and TRBJ1-3; D ambiguous. The CDR3 loop spans 17 amino acids. V lost 4 bases and J 0 bases, leaving 17 bases between the germline ends. Germline V gives CDR1 SGHKS, CDR2 YYEKEE (reference sequence). Here the CDR3 reads CASSPNRYPRSGNTIYF. CDR3 bases: TGTGCCAGCAGCCCCAACAGATACCCCCGCTCTGGAAACACCATATATTTT.

The chain has TRBV28 and TRBJ2-1; 8 nucleotides align to TRBD1. The CDR3 is 12 residues long. CDR1 and CDR2 from the germline V gene are MDHEN and SYDVKM. With V trimmed by 6 bases and J by 9 bases, 4 bases remained unmatched. CDR3 protein: CASRIQGGEQFF. The CDR3 DNA sequence: TGTGCCAGCAGGATACAGGGGGGTGAGCAGTTCTTC.

This clone was detected a few times. The DNA for the CDR3 is TGTGCCTGGAGTCGGACAGGGGATTTCTATGGCTACACCTTC. Protein: CAWSRTGDFYGYTF. The chain couples TRBV30 to TRBJ1-2; 9 bases map to TRBD1. The germline CDR1 and CDR2 sequences are GTSNPN and SVGIG (reference sequence). This CDR3 is built from 14 residues. V dropped 2 bases and J dropped 4; count of bases not matched to a gene: 5.

The rearrangement links TRBV7-2 to TRBJ2-5, with 9 positions matching TRBD1. This CDR3 region has 14 residues. Trimming cost V 5 bases and J 2 bases; bases outside gene matches: 3. Germline lookup yields CDR1 SGHTA and CDR2 FQGNSA. The CDR3 is CASSGGTGQETQYF. CDR3 DNA: TGTGCCAGCAGCGGAGGGACAGGGCAAGAGACCCAGTACTTC.

The chain uses TRBV4-1 and TRBJ2-4; 8 positions match TRBD2. The trim removed 4 bases at V and 2 bases at J, leaving 10 bases unmatched. Germline V gives CDR1 MGHRA, CDR2 YSYEKL. The CDR3 totals 17 residues. The CDR3 here is CASSPGLAQSPKNIQYF. The CDR3 DNA reads TGCGCCAGCAGCCCAGGACTAGCCCAATCCCCCAAAAACATTCAGTACTTC.

The chain has TRBV28 and TRBJ2-1; TRBD1 matches 9 bases. Looked up from germline, CDR1 is MDHEN and CDR2 is SYDVKM. J lost 2 bases, V lost 4 bases, and 3 bases had no gene match. The CDR3 has 15 residues. The CDR3 region has the DNA TGTGCCAGCAGTTGGGACAGGGTAGCCTACAATGAGCAGTTCTTC. It codes for CASSWDRVAYNEQFF.

This sequence joins TRBV19 and TRBJ1-1; unclear D gene. The CDR3 has 12 residues. With 5 bases removed from V and 10 bases from J, the gap between germline ends came to 14 bases. In germline, CDR1 is LNHDA, CDR2 SQIVND (reference sequence). The CDR3 DNA sequence: TGTGCCAGTAGTGCAGGCCTAAAGGCAGCTTTCTTT. Encoded protein: CASSAGLKAAFF. Full variable domain (outside the CDR3, taken from reference TRBV19 and TRBJ1-1): DGGITQSPKYLFRKEGQNVTLSCEQNLNHDAMYWYRQDPGQGLRLIYYSQIVNDFQKGDIAEGYSVSREKKESFPLTVTSAQKNPTAFYLCASSAGLKAAFFGQGTRLTVV.

This rearrangement joins TRBV7-9 to TRBJ1-1; D not resolved. CDR3 length equals 12 residues. Looked up from germline, CDR1 is SEHNR and CDR2 is FQNEAQ (reference sequence). The V end was cut by 2 bases, the J end by 4 bases, with 5 bases between. This chain's CDR3 is CASSLSGTEAFF. The CDR3 DNA reads as TGTGCCAGCAGCTTATCCGGCACTGAAGCTTTCTTT.

This chain connects TRBV27 to TRBJ1-1; unclear D gene. CDR1 MNHEY and CDR2 SMNVEV come from the germline V gene (reference sequence). The V end was cut by 5 bases, the J end by 3 bases, with 13 bases between. This CDR3 region has 14 residues. In DNA, the CDR3 is TGTGCCAGCAGTCCCACGGGTATAGACACTGAAGCTTTCTTT. It specifies CASSPTGIDTEAFF.

This chain links TRBV7-9 with TRBJ2-7; tentative D call: TRBD1 (5 bases). Trimming took off 1 base at V and 7 bases at J, with 14 bases between the two ends. CDR1 and CDR2 (germline): SEHNR, FQNEAQ (reference sequence). This CDR3 region has 14 residues. The CDR3, as DNA: TGTGCCAGCAGCTTAGGGGGCCAGTTTGATGAGCAGTACTTC. It encodes CASSLGGQFDEQYF.

CDR3 DNA sequence: TGTGCCAGCTCACCTACAGCCTCTGGGGCCAACGTCCTGACTTTC. This gives the protein CASSPTASGANVLTF. The J gene is TRBJ2-6, the V gene TRBV18, with unresolved D. Germline V gives CDR1 KGHSH, CDR2 LQKENI. Trimming took 3 bases from V and 0 from J, leaving 6 bases between them. This CDR3 spans 15 amino acids.

This clone was counted a single time. The chain uses TRBV5-5 and TRBJ2-2, with a possible D match to TRBD2 (5 bases). The CDR3 has 14 amino acids. V dropped 4 bases and J dropped 4 bases, with 11 bases sitting between them. Looked up from germline, CDR1 is SGHKS and CDR2 is YYEKEE (reference sequence). The CDR3 spells CASSIDGITGELFF. The CDR3 coding sequence is TGTGCCAGCAGCATAGACGGGATCACCGGGGAGCTGTTTTTT. Using reference TRBV5-5 and TRBJ2-2 for the parts outside the CDR3, the full variable domain is DAGVTQSPTHLIKTRGQQVTLRCSPISGHKSVSWYQQVLGQGPQFIFQYYEKEERGRGNFPDRFSARQFPNYSSELNVNALLLGDSALYLCASSIDGITGELFFGEGSRLTVL.

This clone was seen a few times. The genes are TRBV5-1 and TRBJ1-2; D may be TRBD1 (5 bases). V lost 0 bases and J 6 bases, leaving 15 bases between the germline ends. The CDR3 covers 15 residues. Per the germline V gene, CDR1 is SGHRS and CDR2 is YFSETQ. CDR3 coding DNA: TGCGCCAGCAGCTTGGGGGAGGGGAGGAGGAATGGCTACACCTTC. It yields the protein CASSLGEGRRNGYTF. Full variable domain (missing parts from reference TRBV5-1 and TRBJ1-2): KAGVTQTPRYLIKTRGQQVTLSCSPISGHRSVSWYQQTPGQGLQFLFEYFSETQRNKGNFPGRFSGRQFSNSRSEMNVSTLELGDSALYLCASSLGEGRRNGYTFGSGTRLTVV.

V gene TRBV28 combines with J gene TRBJ2-3; D might be TRBD2 (5 bases). V was cut by 6 bases and J by 1 base, with 8 bases left in between. CDR3 length: 13 amino acids. Germline CDR1 is MDHEN and CDR2 is SYDVKM. CDR3 amino acids: CASRGSGTDTQYF. As DNA, the CDR3 is TGTGCCAGCAGGGGTAGCGGCACAGATACGCAGTATTTT.

The sample holds one count of this clone. This sequence joins TRBV2 and TRBJ2-7, with TRBD2 identical over 9 bases. The CDR3 is 15 amino acids. The V gene's germline CDR1 is SNHLY and CDR2 FYNNEI. J gave up 6 bases and V 6 bases, and 12 bases lay outside the gene matches. The CDR3 region has the DNA TGTGCCAGCAGCCTACAACCGGGACTAGCCGGCGAGCAGTACTTC. Amino acids: CASSLQPGLAGEQYF.

The chain is built from TRBV2 and TRBJ2-1, with D possibly TRBD2 on 6 matching bases. The germline V and J ends were trimmed by 7 bases and 4 bases, with 11 bases remaining between them. Looked up from germline, CDR1 is SNHLY and CDR2 is FYNNEI. The CDR3 runs to 13 residues. CDR3 loop: CASKGRGYNEQFF. CDR3 sequence (DNA): TGTGCCAGCAAGGGGCGGGGTTACAATGAGCAGTTCTTC.

The V and J genes are TRBV7-6 and TRBJ2-2; TRBD2 might be the D (6 bases). Looked up from germline, CDR1 is SGHVS and CDR2 is FNYEAQ. This CDR3 region has 14 residues. V shed 0 bases and J shed 4 bases, with 6 bases lying between them. The CDR3 DNA reads TGTGCCAGCAGCTTAGCGGGGGGCACCGGGGAGCTGTTTTTT. It specifies CASSLAGGTGELFF.

CDR3 amino acids: CASNERGHGETQYF. CDR3 DNA sequence: TGTGCCAGCAATGAGCGGGGCCACGGGGAGACCCAGTACTTC. V gene TRBV6-1 combines with J gene TRBJ2-5; 7 bases match TRBD2. In germline, CDR1 is MNHNS, CDR2 SASEGT. The junction had 10 bases not matched to a gene; V was cut back by 7 bases and J by 5 bases. This CDR3 is built from 14 residues.

This rearrangement joins TRBV6-5 to TRBJ2-1; 11 bases align to TRBD2. V lost 2 bases, J lost 3 bases, and 0 bases stayed unmatched. Germline CDR1 and CDR2: MNHEY and SVGAGI. The length of the CDR3 is 15 residues. This chain's CDR3 is CASSYGTSGYNEQFF. The DNA of the CDR3 is TGTGCCAGCAGTTACGGGACTAGCGGCTACAATGAGCAGTTCTTC.